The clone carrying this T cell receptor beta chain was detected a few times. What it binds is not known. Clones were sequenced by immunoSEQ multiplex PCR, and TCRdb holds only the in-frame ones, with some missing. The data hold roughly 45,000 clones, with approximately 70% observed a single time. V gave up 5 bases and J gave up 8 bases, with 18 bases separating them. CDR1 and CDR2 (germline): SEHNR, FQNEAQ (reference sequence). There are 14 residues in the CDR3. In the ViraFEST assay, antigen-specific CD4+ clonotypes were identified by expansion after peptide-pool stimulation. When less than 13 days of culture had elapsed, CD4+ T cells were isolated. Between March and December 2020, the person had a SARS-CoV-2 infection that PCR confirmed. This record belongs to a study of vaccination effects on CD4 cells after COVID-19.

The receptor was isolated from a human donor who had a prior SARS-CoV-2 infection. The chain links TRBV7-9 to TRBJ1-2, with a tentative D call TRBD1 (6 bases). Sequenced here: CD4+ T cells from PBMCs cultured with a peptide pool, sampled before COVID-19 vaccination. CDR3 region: CASSPPGGGLGYTF. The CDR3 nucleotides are TGTGCCAGCAGCCCCCCCGGAGGGGGATTAGGCTACACCTTC.